The T cell receptor (beta chain) described here comes from a study of shared clonotypes between healthy human individuals. Study information: Three plates each covered CD4 naive and memory; CD8 naive two, CD8 memory one. Study-wide findings and caveats: Of the naive CD4 clonotypes, roughly 5% were shared across a handful of donors.

Healthy and HIV-negative, the adult donors had no recent acute infections or vaccinations. Replicate sorted-subset PCRs were loaded with 150 to 250 ng DNA, 31,000 or so T cell genomes. The table came from immunoSEQ multiplex PCR; TCRdb's copy has only in-frame clones and leaves some out. The table has 2 million to 3 million clones, under 95% seen once. About this clone: The target antigen is unknown.

Trimming shortened V by 2 bases and J by 2 bases, and 10 bases separated the two germline ends. Germline V gives CDR1 MDHEN, CDR2 SYDVKM. The CDR3 spans 15 residues. What was sequenced was naive CD4+ T cells from PBMCs. Subset indicated: CD45RA+ positively selected. The chain joins TRBV28 to TRBJ1-5, with D hard to call. The receptor was isolated from a man younger than 30 in good health. Some clones in this sample may be carry-over from other donors' samples. The CDR3 loop is CASSLRETRNQPQHF. The CDR3 nucleotides read TGTGCCAGCAGTTTAAGGGAGACCCGCAATCAGCCCCAGCATTTT.